This is a list of T cell receptor beta chains from one sample in a study of T cell repertoires in aging, cancer and after chemotherapy. TCRdb recomputed calls from the multiplex PCR reads with MiXCR, one row per CDR3 protein. The sample holds about 8,700 distinct CDR3 sequences, more than 25% seen once. The source material was blood. Receptor source: a human donor in good health. Both conserved end residues are part of each CDR3. Each record gives: D gene, CDR3 length, clone size, J gene, V gene, CDR3 protein, CDR3 DNA. The D gene is left open where the match is weak. Where a row states a size, it is once, few, many or the class of an expanded clone; other rows omit it.

TRBD1 15 NA TRBJ2-3 TRBV18 CASSTRQGVTDTQYF TGTGCCAGCTCAACACGACAGGGAGTTACAGATACGCAGTATTTT
NA 14 few TRBJ2-5 TRBV7-9 CASSLAGPPETQYF TGTGCCAGCAGCTTAGCCGGCCCCCCGGAGACCCAGTACTTC
TRBD1 15 few TRBJ2-7 TRBV7-2 CASSSGTDSSYEQYF TGTGCCAGCAGCTCCGGGACAGATAGCTCCTACGAGCAGTACTTC
NA 13 NA TRBJ2-1 TRBV24-1 CATSDFRGYEQFF TGTGCCACCAGTGATTTTCGTGGATACGAGCAGTTCTTC
NA 13 NA TRBJ1-6 TRBV7-2 CASTRQYNSPLHF TGTGCCAGCACCCGACAGTATAATTCACCCCTCCACTTT
TRBD2 14 NA TRBJ2-1 TRBV14 CASSPSGTYNEQFF TGTGCCAGCAGCCCGAGCGGGACCTACAATGAGCAGTTCTTC
NA 16 NA TRBJ2-3 TRBV7-9 CASSSFGGISTDTQYF TGTGCCAGCAGCTCGTTCGGGGGAATAAGCACAGATACGCAGTATTTT
TRBD2 18 NA TRBJ2-1 TRBV7-2 CASSPRFRLAGPYNEQFF TGTGCCAGCAGCCCCCGCTTCCGACTAGCGGGACCCTACAATGAGCAGTTCTTC
TRBD2 15 few TRBJ2-2 TRBV6-6 CASSVAGANTGELFF TGTGCCAGCAGCGTAGCGGGGGCGAACACCGGGGAGCTGTTTTTT
NA 16 NA TRBJ2-2 TRBV27 CASSQILPANTGELFF TGTGCCAGCAGCCAGATTCTTCCGGCGAACACCGGGGAGCTGTTTTTT
TRBD1 15 NA TRBJ2-1 TRBV28 CASSITRDSFAEQFF TGTGCCAGCAGTATAACCCGGGACAGTTTTGCTGAGCAGTTCTTC
TRBD2 15 NA TRBJ2-4 TRBV20-1 CSAWRTSGSKNIQYF TGCAGTGCTTGGAGGACTAGCGGATCCAAAAACATTCAATACTTC
NA 14 NA TRBJ2-6 TRBV7-2 CASSSPGGANVLTF TGTGCCAGCAGTTCCCCTGGGGGGGCCAACGTCCTGACTTTC
NA 15 NA TRBJ1-1 TRBV5-1 CASSLVAGLNTEAFF TGCGCCAGCAGCTTGGTTGCAGGTTTGAACACTGAAGCTTTCTTT
TRBD2 14 once TRBJ2-7 TRBV20-1 CSATGTSGVYELYF TGCAGTGCAACCGGGACTAGCGGGGTATACGAGCTGTACTTC
TRBD2 14 medium-sized TRBJ2-1 TRBV29-1 CSAYGTSGNNEQFF TGCAGCGCATACGGGACTAGCGGAAACAATGAGCAGTTCTTC
NA 17 NA TRBJ2-5 TRBV24-1 CATSDSKTGITQETQYF TGTGCCACCAGTGATTCTAAAACAGGGATTACCCAAGAGACCCAGTACTTC
NA 14 NA TRBJ1-5 TRBV12-3/TRBV12-4 CASSLTLGNQPQHF TGTGCCAGCAGTTTGACCCTGGGCAATCAGCCCCAGCATTTT
NA 16 large TRBJ1-5 TRBV19 CASSIMVPAAGQPQHF TGTGCCAGTAGTATAATGGTGCCAGCAGCTGGCCAGCCCCAGCATTTT
NA 13 few TRBJ2-5 TRBV19 CASSIDLEETQYF TGTGCCAGTAGTATAGATCTTGAAGAGACCCAGTACTTC
NA 14 few TRBJ1-1 TRBV29-1 CSVEDLGRPTEAFF TGCAGCGTTGAAGATCTAGGCCGGCCCACTGAAGCTTTCTTT
NA 14 few TRBJ2-7 TRBV11-2 CASSLSTLSYEQYF TGTGCCAGCAGCTTAAGCACGTTATCCTACGAGCAGTACTTC
TRBD2 17 few TRBJ2-5 TRBV4-3 CASSREGLAALGETQYF TGCGCCAGCAGCCGGGAAGGACTAGCGGCCTTGGGGGAGACCCAGTACTTC
NA 14 medium-sized TRBJ1-1 TRBV29-1 CSVVAQFMNTEAFF TGCAGCGTTGTTGCGCAGTTCATGAACACTGAAGCTTTCTTT
NA 13 medium-sized TRBJ2-5 TRBV7-2 CASSFGQLETQYF TGTGCCAGCAGCTTTGGACAGTTAGAGACCCAGTACTTC
NA 17 NA TRBJ2-5 TRBV27 CASSLSASGGLQETQYF TGTGCCAGCAGTTTATCGGCTTCTGGGGGATTGCAAGAGACCCAGTACTTC
NA 11 few TRBJ2-2 TRBV4-2 CASSHSGELFF TGTGCCAGCAGCCACTCCGGGGAGCTGTTTTTT
NA 14 few TRBJ2-3 TRBV5-4 CASSHGQSTDTQYF TGTGCCAGCAGCCACGGCCAATCCACAGATACGCAGTATTTT
NA 15 NA TRBJ2-3 TRBV27 CASSLSGASTDTQYF TGTGCCAGCAGTTTATCCGGGGCAAGCACAGATACGCAGTATTTT
NA 15 few TRBJ1-1 TRBV27 CASSLTPRTYTEAFF TGTGCCAGCAGTTTGACGCCCCGGACCTACACTGAAGCTTTCTTT
TRBD1 12 medium-sized TRBJ1-2 TRBV29-1 CSVRRDRAADTF TGCAGCGTCCGCCGGGACAGGGCGGCTGACACCTTC
NA 14 NA TRBJ1-1 TRBV5-4 CASSSGGGNTEAFF TGTGCCAGCAGCTCGGGGGGAGGGAACACTGAAGCTTTCTTT
TRBD1 14 NA TRBJ1-5 TRBV6-1 CASRGQGEGQPQHF TGTGCCAGCAGGGGACAGGGGGAGGGCCAGCCCCAGCATTTT
NA 15 NA TRBJ1-2 TRBV12-3/TRBV12-4 CASSPPREMGHGYTF TGTGCCAGCAGTCCACCGAGGGAAATGGGTCATGGCTACACCTTC
TRBD1 14 NA TRBJ2-3 TRBV6-5 CASSLQGGTDTQYF TGTGCCAGCAGCCTGCAGGGGGGCACAGATACGCAGTATTTT
NA 15 NA TRBJ1-1 TRBV20-1 CSARSGDGSHTEAFF TGCAGTGCTAGATCGGGGGACGGGTCCCACACTGAAGCTTTCTTT
TRBD2 14 NA TRBJ2-1 TRBV7-2 CASSLVIGGREQFF TGTGCCAGCAGCTTAGTAATTGGCGGGAGGGAGCAGTTCTTC
NA 16 few TRBJ2-2 TRBV30 CACPRVGVSSPGELFF TGTGCCTGCCCCAGGGTTGGAGTCTCCAGCCCAGGGGAGCTGTTTTTT
TRBD2 17 NA TRBJ2-1 TRBV20-1 CSARATGTSGRADEQFF TGCAGTGCTAGAGCCACGGGGACTAGCGGGAGGGCCGATGAGCAGTTCTTC
NA 16 few TRBJ2-3 TRBV6-8 CASSFGPFGTTDTQYF TGTGCCAGCAGTTTTGGCCCCTTTGGGACAACAGATACGCAGTATTTT
NA 14 few TRBJ2-1 TRBV7-4 CASSLSGYPKEQFF TGTGCCAGCAGCTTATCAGGATATCCCAAGGAGCAGTTCTTC
TRBD1 17 NA TRBJ2-6 TRBV10-2 CASSEGTGSPGANVLTF TGCGCCAGCAGTGAAGGGACAGGATCCCCTGGGGCCAACGTCCTGACTTTC
TRBD1 18 NA TRBJ2-3 TRBV5-4 CASSPGDRVDPSGDTQYF TGTGCCAGCAGCCCCGGGGACAGGGTGGACCCTTCTGGAGATACGCAGTATTTT
NA 15 NA TRBJ2-6 TRBV7-3 CASSPQGSGANVLTF TGTGCCAGCAGCCCTCAGGGGTCTGGGGCCAACGTCCTGACTTTC
NA 18 NA TRBJ2-7 TRBV6-1 CASSEAGPLRTESYEQYF TGTGCCAGCAGTGAAGCGGGTCCCCTGAGGACAGAGTCCTACGAGCAGTACTTC
TRBD1 16 medium-sized TRBJ1-1 TRBV29-1 CSAWDRRGSGNTEAFF TGCAGCGCCTGGGACAGGCGAGGATCAGGAAACACTGAAGCTTTCTTT
NA 15 NA TRBJ1-1 TRBV12-3/TRBV12-4 CASRDHGRDYTEAFF TGTGCCAGCAGGGATCATGGGCGAGATTACACTGAAGCTTTCTTT
NA 14 medium-sized TRBJ2-6 TRBV30 CAWSMDSGANVLTF TGTGCCTGGAGTATGGACTCTGGGGCCAACGTCCTGACTTTC
NA 14 few TRBJ1-4 TRBV6-1 CASSQRSLNEKLFF TGTGCCAGCAGCCAACGCTCCCTTAATGAAAAACTGTTTTTT
TRBD2 16 NA TRBJ2-1 TRBV12-3/TRBV12-4 CASSPGTSGRGNEQFF TGTGCCAGCAGCCCTGGGACTAGCGGGAGGGGAAATGAGCAGTTCTTC
TRBD2 15 NA TRBJ2-1 TRBV27 CASRTGTSGYNEQFF TGTGCCAGCCGAACCGGGACTAGCGGATACAATGAGCAGTTCTTC
NA 15 NA TRBJ1-5 TRBV18 CASSLRQTSDQPQHF TGTGCCAGCTCACTGAGGCAGACCTCCGATCAGCCCCAGCATTTT
TRBD1 16 NA TRBJ1-2 TRBV19 CASSLSGTGGDYGYTF TGTGCCAGTAGCCTCTCCGGGACAGGGGGCGACTATGGCTACACCTTC
NA 14 medium-sized TRBJ2-7 TRBV6-1 CASSDEGPSYEQYF TGTGCCAGCAGTGATGAGGGGCCCTCCTACGAGCAGTACTTC
NA 13 NA TRBJ2-3 TRBV25-1 CASSDPGLDTQYF TGTGCCAGCAGTGACCCAGGCCTAGATACGCAGTATTTT
TRBD2 15 NA TRBJ2-5 TRBV5-1 CASSLFSGSLETQYF TGCGCCAGCAGCTTGTTTAGCGGGAGTCTAGAGACCCAGTACTTC